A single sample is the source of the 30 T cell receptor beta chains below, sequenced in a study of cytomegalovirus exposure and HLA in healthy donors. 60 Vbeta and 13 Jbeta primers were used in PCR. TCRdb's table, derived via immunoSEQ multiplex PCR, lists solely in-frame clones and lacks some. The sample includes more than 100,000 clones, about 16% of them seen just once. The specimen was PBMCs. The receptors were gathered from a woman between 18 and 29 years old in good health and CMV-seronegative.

CDR3 in amino acids: CASSYPQGNNYGYTF. The CDR3 nucleotides read TGTGCCAGCAGCTATCCACAGGGAAATAACTATGGCTACACCTTC. The genes are TRBV28 and TRBJ1-2; D is perhaps TRBD1 (6 bases). Germline loops: CDR1 MDHEN, CDR2 SYDVKM. Trimming took off 6 bases at V and 1 base at J, with 15 bases between the two ends. The CDR3 runs 15 residues.

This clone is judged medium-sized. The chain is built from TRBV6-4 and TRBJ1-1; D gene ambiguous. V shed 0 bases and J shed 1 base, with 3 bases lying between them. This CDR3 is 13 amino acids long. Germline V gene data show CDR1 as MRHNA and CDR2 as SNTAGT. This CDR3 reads CASSDSQNTEAFF. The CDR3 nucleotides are TGTGCCAGCAGTGACTCACAGAACACTGAAGCTTTCTTT.

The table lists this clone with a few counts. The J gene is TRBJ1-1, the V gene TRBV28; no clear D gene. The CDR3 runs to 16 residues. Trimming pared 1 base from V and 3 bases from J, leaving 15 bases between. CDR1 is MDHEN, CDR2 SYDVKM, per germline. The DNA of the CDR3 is TGTGCCAGCAGTTTATTGGGGAGAGGGATGGACACTGAAGCTTTCTTT. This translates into CASSLLGRGMDTEAFF. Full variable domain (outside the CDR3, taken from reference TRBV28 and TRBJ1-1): DVKVTQSSRYLVKRTGEKVFLECVQDMDHENMFWYRQDPGLGLRLIYFSYDVKMKEKGDIPEGYSVSREKKERFSLILESASTNQTSMYLCASSLLGRGMDTEAFFGQGTRLTVV.

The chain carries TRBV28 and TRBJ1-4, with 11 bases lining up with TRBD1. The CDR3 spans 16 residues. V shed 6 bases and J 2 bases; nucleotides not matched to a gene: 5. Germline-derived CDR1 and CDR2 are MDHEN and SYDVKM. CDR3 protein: CASSSGTGGTNEKLFF. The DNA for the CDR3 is TGTGCCAGCAGCTCCGGGACAGGGGGTACTAATGAAAAACTGTTTTTT.

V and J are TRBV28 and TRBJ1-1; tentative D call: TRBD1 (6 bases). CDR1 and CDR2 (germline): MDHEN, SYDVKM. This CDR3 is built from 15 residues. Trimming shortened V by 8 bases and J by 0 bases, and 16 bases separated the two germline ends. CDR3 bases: TGTGCCAGCTACCCCCAGGGGCGGATGAACACTGAAGCTTTCTTT. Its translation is CASYPQGRMNTEAFF.

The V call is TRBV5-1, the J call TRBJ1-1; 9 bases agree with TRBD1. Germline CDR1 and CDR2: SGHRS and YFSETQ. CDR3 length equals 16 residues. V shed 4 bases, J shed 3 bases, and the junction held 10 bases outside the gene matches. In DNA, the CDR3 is TGCGCCAGCAGCAGACACAGGGGGCAGAGGGACACTGAAGCTTTCTTT. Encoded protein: CASSRHRGQRDTEAFF. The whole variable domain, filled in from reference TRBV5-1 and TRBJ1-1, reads KAGVTQTPRYLIKTRGQQVTLSCSPISGHRSVSWYQQTPGQGLQFLFEYFSETQRNKGNFPGRFSGRQFSNSRSEMNVSTLELGDSALYLCASSRHRGQRDTEAFFGQGTRLTVV.

This chain's CDR3 is CASSTRVAGGVGELFF. CDR3 DNA sequence: TGTGCCAGCTCCACCCGGGTAGCGGGGGGCGTGGGGGAGCTGTTTTTT. The chain uses TRBV7-2 and TRBJ2-2; TRBD2 matches 10 bases. The CDR3 totals 16 residues. Germline-derived CDR1 and CDR2 are SGHTA and FQGNSA. V was pared by 8 bases and J by 8 bases, with 14 bases of the junction left unmatched.

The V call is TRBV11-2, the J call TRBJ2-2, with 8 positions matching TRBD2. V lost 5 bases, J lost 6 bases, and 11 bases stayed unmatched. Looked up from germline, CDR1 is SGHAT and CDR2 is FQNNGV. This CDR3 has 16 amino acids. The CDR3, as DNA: TGTGCCAGCAGCGTCAGACAAGCGGGAGTTGCCGGGGAGCTGTTTTTT. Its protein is CASSVRQAGVAGELFF. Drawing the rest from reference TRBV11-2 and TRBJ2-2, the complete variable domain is EAGVAQSPRYKIIEKRQSVAFWCNPISGHATLYWYQQILGQGPKLLIQFQNNGVVDDSQLPKDRFSAERLKGVDSTLKIQPAKLEDSAVYLCASSVRQAGVAGELFFGEGSRLTVL.

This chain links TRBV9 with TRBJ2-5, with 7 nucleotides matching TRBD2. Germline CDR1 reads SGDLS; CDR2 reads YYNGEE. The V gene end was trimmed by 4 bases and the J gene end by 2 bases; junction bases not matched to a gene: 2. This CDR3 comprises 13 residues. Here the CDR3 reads CASSYGGQETQYF. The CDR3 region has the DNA TGTGCCAGCAGCTACGGGGGGCAAGAGACCCAGTACTTC.

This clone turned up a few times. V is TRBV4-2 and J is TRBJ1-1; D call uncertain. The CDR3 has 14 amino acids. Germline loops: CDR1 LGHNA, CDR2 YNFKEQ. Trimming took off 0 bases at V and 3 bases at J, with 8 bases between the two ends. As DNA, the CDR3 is TGTGCCAGCAGCCAAGAGTACATCCACACTGAAGCTTTCTTT. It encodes CASSQEYIHTEAFF.

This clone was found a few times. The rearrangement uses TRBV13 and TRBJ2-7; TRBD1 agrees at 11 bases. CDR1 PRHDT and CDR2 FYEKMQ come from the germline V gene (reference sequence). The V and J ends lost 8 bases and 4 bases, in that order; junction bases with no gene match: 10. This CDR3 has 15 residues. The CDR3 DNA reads TGTGCCAGCCGCCAGGACAGGGGGCTCGAGTACGAGCAGTACTTC. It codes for CASRQDRGLEYEQYF.

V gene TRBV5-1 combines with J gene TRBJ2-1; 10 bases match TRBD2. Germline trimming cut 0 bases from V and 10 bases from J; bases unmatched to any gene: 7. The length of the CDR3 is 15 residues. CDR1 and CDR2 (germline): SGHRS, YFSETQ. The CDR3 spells CASSLALAGEGEQFF. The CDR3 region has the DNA TGCGCCAGCAGCTTGGCCCTAGCGGGGGAAGGGGAGCAGTTCTTC.

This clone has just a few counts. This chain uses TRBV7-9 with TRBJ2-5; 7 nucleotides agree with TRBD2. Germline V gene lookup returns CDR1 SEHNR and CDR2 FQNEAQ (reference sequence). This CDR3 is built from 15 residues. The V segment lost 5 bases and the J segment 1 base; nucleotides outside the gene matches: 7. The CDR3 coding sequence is TGTGCCAGCAGCCAATGGACTAGGCCCCAAGAGACCCAGTACTTC. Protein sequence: CASSQWTRPQETQYF.

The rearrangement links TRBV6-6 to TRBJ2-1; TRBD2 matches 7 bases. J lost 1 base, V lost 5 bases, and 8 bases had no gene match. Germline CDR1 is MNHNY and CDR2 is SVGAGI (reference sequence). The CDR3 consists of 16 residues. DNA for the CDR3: TGTGCCAGCAGTGGACGTGGGGAGGGGTCCTACAATGAGCAGTTCTTC. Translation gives CASSGRGEGSYNEQFF.

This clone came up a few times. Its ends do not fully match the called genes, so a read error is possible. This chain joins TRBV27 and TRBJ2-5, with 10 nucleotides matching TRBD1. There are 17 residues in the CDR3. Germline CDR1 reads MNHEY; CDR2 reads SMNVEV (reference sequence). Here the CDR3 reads CASSLSWGDRGQETQYF. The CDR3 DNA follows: TGTGCCAGCAGTCTATCGTGGGGGGACAGGGGACAAGAGACCCAGTACTTC.

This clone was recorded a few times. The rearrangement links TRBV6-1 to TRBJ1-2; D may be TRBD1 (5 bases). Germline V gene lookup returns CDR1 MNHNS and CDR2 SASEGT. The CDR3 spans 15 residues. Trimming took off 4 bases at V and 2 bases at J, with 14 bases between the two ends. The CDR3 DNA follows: TGTGCCAGCAGTGGTCTTGTCAGGGAAAACTATGGCTACACCTTC. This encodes CASSGLVRENYGYTF.

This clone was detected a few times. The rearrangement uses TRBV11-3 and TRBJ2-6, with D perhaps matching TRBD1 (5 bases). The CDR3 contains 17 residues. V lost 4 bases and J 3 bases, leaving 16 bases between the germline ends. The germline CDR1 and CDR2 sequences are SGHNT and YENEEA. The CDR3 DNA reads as TGTGCCAGCAGCTACGGCAGGGCAATGGGTGGGGCCAACGTCCTGACTTTC. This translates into CASSYGRAMGGANVLTF.

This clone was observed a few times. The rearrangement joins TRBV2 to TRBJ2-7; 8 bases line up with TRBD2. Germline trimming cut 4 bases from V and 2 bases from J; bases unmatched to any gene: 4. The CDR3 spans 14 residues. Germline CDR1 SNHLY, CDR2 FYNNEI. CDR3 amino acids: CASSGIAGPYEQYF. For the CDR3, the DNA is TGTGCCAGCAGTGGAATAGCGGGGCCCTACGAGCAGTACTTC.

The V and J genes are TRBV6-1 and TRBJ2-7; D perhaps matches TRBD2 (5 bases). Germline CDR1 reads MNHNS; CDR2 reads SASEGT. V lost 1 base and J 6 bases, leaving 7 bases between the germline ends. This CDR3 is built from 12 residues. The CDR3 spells CASSEERGEQYF. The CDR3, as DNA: TGTGCCAGCAGTGAAGAACGGGGCGAGCAGTACTTC.

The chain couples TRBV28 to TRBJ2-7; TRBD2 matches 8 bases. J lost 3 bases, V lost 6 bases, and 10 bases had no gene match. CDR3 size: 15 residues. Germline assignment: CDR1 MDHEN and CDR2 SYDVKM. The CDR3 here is CASSPIAGLSYEQYF. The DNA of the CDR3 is TGTGCCAGCAGCCCCATAGCGGGACTTAGCTACGAGCAGTACTTC.

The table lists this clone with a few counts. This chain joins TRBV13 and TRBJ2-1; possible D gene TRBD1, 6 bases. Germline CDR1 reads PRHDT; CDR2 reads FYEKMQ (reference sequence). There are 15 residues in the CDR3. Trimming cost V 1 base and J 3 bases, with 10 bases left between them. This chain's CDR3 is CASSLDGDIYNEQFF. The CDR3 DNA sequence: TGTGCCAGCAGCTTAGATGGGGACATCTACAATGAGCAGTTCTTC.

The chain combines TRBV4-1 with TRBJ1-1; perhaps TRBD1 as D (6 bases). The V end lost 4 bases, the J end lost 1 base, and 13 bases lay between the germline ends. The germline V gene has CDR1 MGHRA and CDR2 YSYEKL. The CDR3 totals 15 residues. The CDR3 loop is CASSLQQQGNTEAFF. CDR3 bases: TGCGCCAGCAGCCTACAACAACAGGGGAACACTGAAGCTTTCTTT.

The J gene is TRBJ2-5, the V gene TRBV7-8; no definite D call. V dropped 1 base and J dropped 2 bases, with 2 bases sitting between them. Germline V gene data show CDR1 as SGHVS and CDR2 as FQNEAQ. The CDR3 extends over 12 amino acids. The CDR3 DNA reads TGTGCCAGCAGCTTAGTACAAGAGACCCAGTACTTC. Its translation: CASSLVQETQYF. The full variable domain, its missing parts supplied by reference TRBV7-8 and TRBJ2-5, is GAGVSQSPRYKVAKRGQDVALRCDPISGHVSLFWYQQALGQGPEFLTYFQNEAQLDKSGLPSDRFFAERPEGSVSTLKIQRTQQEDSAVYLCASSLVQETQYFGPGTRLLVL.

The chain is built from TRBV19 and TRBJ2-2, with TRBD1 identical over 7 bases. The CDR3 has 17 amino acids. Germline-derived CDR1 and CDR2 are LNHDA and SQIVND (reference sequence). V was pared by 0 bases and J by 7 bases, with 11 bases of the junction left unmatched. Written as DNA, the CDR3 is TGTGCCAGTAGTATAGACTTTAACAGGGGATTTGGCGGGGAGCTGTTTTTT. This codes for CASSIDFNRGFGGELFF.

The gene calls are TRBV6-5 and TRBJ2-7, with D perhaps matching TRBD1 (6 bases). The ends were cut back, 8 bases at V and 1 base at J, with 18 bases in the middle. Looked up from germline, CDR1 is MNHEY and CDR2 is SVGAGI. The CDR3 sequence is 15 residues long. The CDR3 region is CASSRGHRLSYEQYF. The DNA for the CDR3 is TGTGCCAGCTCTCGGGGACATCGGCTTTCCTACGAGCAGTACTTC.

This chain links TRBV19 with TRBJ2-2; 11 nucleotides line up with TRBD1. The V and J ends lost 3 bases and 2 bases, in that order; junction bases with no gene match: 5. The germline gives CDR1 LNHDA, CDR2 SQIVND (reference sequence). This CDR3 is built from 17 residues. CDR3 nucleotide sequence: TGTGCCAGTAGTATTACTCGGACAGGGGGCAACACCGGGGAGCTGTTTTTT. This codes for CASSITRTGGNTGELFF. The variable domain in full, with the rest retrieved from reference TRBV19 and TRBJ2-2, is DGGITQSPKYLFRKEGQNVTLSCEQNLNHDAMYWYRQDPGQGLRLIYYSQIVNDFQKGDIAEGYSVSREKKESFPLTVTSAQKNPTAFYLCASSITRTGGNTGELFFGEGSRLTVL.

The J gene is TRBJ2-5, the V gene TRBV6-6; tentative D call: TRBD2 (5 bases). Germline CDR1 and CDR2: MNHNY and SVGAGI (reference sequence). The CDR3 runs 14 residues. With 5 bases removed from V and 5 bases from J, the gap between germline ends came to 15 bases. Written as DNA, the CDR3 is TGTGCCAGCAGTACTAGGCGTACAACGGAGACCCAGTACTTC. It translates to CASSTRRTTETQYF.

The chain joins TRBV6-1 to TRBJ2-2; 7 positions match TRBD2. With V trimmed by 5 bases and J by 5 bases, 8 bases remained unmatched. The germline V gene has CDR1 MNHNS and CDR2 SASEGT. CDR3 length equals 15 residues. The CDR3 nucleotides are TGTGCCAGCAGTCTTGGAACCGGGAGGACCGGGGAGCTGTTTTTT. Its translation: CASSLGTGRTGELFF.

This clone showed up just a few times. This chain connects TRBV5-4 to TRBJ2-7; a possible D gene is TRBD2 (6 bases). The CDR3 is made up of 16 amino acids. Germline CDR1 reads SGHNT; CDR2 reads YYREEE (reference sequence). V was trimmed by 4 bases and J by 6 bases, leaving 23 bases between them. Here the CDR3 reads CASSPAWGLNVGEQYF. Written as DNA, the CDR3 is TGTGCCAGCAGCCCTGCCTGGGGACTTAATGTCGGCGAGCAGTACTTC.

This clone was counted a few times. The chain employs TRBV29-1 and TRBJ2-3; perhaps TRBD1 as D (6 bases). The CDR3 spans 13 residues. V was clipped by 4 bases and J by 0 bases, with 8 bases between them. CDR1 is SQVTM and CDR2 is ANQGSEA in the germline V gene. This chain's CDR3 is CSVGGRSTDTQYF. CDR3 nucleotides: TGCAGCGTTGGGGGGCGGAGCACAGATACGCAGTATTTT.